This TCR beta chain was identified during a study of T-cell reconstitution after alpha-beta-depleted transplantation in children (dated by TCRdb to between 2015 and 2016). General notes on the study: Using TCR repertoire profiling, the study quantitatively followed how T-cell immune reconstitution unfolded in children after TCRalphabeta/CD19-depleted allogeneic hematopoietic cell transplantation.

CDR1 SEHNR and CDR2 FQNEAQ are derived from the germline V gene (reference sequence). The CDR3 holds 16 amino acids from the cysteine to the phenylalanine. Of the read, only the CDR3 DNA is kept; its 48 bases are in frame from base 1. A distance of 19 bases separates the germline ends of V and J, which lose 2 bases and 8 bases respectively. The receptor library was made with PCR. Instrument used: Illumina HiSeq 2500. Molecular barcoding was employed in the preparation of TCR libraries, with unique molecular identifiers being used to normalize TCRbeta repertoire quantification. TCRdb cleaned the public reads at Q25 with fastp, built clones with MiXCR and kept in-frame beta chains. Identical CDR3 protein sequences are pooled into one entry, listed with their most common genes and DNA. The sample records fewer than 120,000 distinct CDR3 sequences, around a tenth of which are singletons. The top ten clonotypes cover more than 7% of the sample.

Worth noting for this clonotype: Its recognized antigen is unknown. No quality values exist for individual bases; no much larger clone is one base distant.

Sequencing used PBMCs from the stem cell graft donor, obtained from the stem cell graft. The sequence is built from TRBV7-9 and TRBJ2-1; the D segment might be TRBD1 or TRBD2, since each matches 5 bases. The clonotype originates from a human donor who donated a stem cell graft to a child with acute lymphoblastic leukemia. The nucleotides are TGTGCCAGCAGCTTAATCGGGCAGGGAGATTCGGATGAGCAGTTCTTC. Its amino acids are CASSLIGQGDSDEQFF.